The clone carrying this TCR beta chain was counted ten times or more. The antigen is undetermined. The data originate from a study of T cell repertoires in cytomegalovirus infection. Study conclusions and caveats: CMV carriers with the relevant HLA were identified by cumulative public TCR beta family frequency.

Trimming removed 2 bases at V and 5 bases at J, with 13 bases between. Per the germline V gene, CDR1 is MDHEN and CDR2 is SYDVKM. This CDR3 has 15 amino acids. TCRdb re-derived calls from the reads in MiXCR, one entry per CDR3 protein. The repertoire holds a few hundred thousand distinct CDR3 sequences, with around 15% as singletons. The source of this sequence is a human donor in good health (CMV status not recorded). Some clones in this sample may be carry-over from other donors' samples. V usage is TRBV28 and J usage is TRBJ1-5, with D unclear. The sequencing input was PBMCs. As DNA, the CDR3 is TGTGCCAGCAGTTTAGCGGATGGACGTTATCAGCCCCAGCATTTT. This sequence encodes CASSLADGRYQPQHF.